These 32 T cell receptor beta chains share one sample of origin, sequenced in a study of post-analysis software for immune sequencing data. Each TCR beta cDNA library carried unique molecular identifiers. One entry per CDR3 protein results from TCRdb running MiXCR on the PCR reads. Here the sample spans approximately 730,000 distinct CDR3 sequences, roughly 30% being singletons. Study outcomes and limitations: Controls showed lower frequencies than patients for a few TRBV segments, and TRBV5-6, TRBV5-1 and TRBV20-1 were among these.

Antigen specificity for these receptors is unknown. Sequenced material: blood. The receptors stem from a girl between 10 and 17 years old with multiple sclerosis.

The chain is built from TRBV7-2 and TRBJ1-5; D is unresolved. V shed 1 base and J shed 6 bases, with 10 bases lying between them. Germline values: CDR1 SGHTA, CDR2 FQGNSA. CDR3 length: 14 amino acids. CDR3 sequence: CASSLDFRGQPQHF. The CDR3 bases are TGTGCCAGCAGCTTAGACTTCCGGGGTCAGCCCCAGCATTTT.

This clonotype has only a few counts. This chain joins TRBV6-2 or TRBV6-3 and TRBJ2-7; TRBD2 aligns across 11 bases. V shed 0 bases and J 2 bases; nucleotides not matched to a gene: 0. Germline CDR1 and CDR2: MNHEY and SVGEGT. The CDR3 covers 15 residues. The CDR3 reads CASSYSGLAAYEQYF. The CDR3, as DNA: TGTGCCAGCAGTTACTCGGGACTAGCGGCCTACGAGCAGTACTTC.

The rearrangement joins TRBV5-1 to TRBJ2-7, with D maybe TRBD2 (6 bases). Germline CDR1 SGHRS, CDR2 YFSETQ. Trimming shortened V by 5 bases and J by 0 bases, and 15 bases separated the two germline ends. CDR3 length equals 15 residues. The CDR3 spells CASSSQPGSSYEQYF. The DNA for the CDR3 is TGCGCCAGCAGTTCCCAGCCCGGGAGCTCCTACGAGCAGTACTTC.

This clonotype was observed a handful of times. V is TRBV27 and J is TRBJ1-5, with D possibly being TRBD1 (5 bases). Germline CDR1 is MNHEY and CDR2 is SMNVEV (reference sequence). The CDR3 totals 16 residues. Trimming left V 6 bases short and J 2 bases short, with 17 bases between. Here the CDR3 DNA reads TGTGCCAGCAGCCAACACAGGACGGTGGGCAATCAGCCCCAGCATTTT. This codes for CASSQHRTVGNQPQHF.

The J gene is TRBJ2-3, the V gene TRBV6-5; D gene ambiguous. The V and J ends lost 6 bases and 4 bases respectively, with 11 bases between them. There are 13 residues in the CDR3. Germline V gene sequence: CDR1 MNHEY, CDR2 SVGAGI. The CDR3 here is CASRGPSPDTQYF. The DNA for the CDR3 is TGTGCCAGCAGGGGCCCCTCTCCAGATACGCAGTATTTT.

CDR3 DNA: TGTGCCAGCAGCGGGACCCCGAGTCGAAACATTCAGTACTTC. Its protein product is CASSGTPSRNIQYF. This chain uses TRBV7-2 with TRBJ2-7, with D perhaps matching TRBD1 or TRBD2 (5 bases each). Matching the DNA end better, TRBJ2-4 makes the J call doubtful. This CDR3 has 14 amino acids. The germline CDR1 and CDR2 sequences are SGHTA and FQGNSA.

In this sample, this clonotype turned up a few times. The DNA for the CDR3 is TGTGCCAGCGGGTCAGGGGGCCTCTCCTACGAGCAGTACTTC. This gives the protein CASGSGGLSYEQYF. This chain joins TRBV6-1 and TRBJ2-7; the match to TRBD1 covers 8 bases. The ends lost 8 bases at V and 0 bases at J; junction bases unmatched: 6. Per the germline V gene, CDR1 is MNHNS and CDR2 is SASEGT. This CDR3 has 14 amino acids.

The chain has TRBV20-1 and TRBJ2-5; 10 bases map to TRBD2. V dropped 6 bases and J dropped 2; count of bases not matched to a gene: 9. The CDR3 is 15 residues long. Germline CDR1 reads DFQATT; CDR2 reads SNEGSKA (reference sequence). CDR3 nucleotide sequence: TGCAGTGCCTTTTGGGCTAGCGGGGGTCAAGAGACCCAGTACTTC. This encodes CSAFWASGGQETQYF.

This clonotype has a handful of counts. The chain employs TRBV12-3 or TRBV12-4 and TRBJ2-4; D is unclear. Trimming removed 3 bases from V and 13 bases from J, with 25 bases in between. The CDR3 spans 16 residues. The CDR3: CASSFRPDGRSQEQYF. The CDR3 region has the DNA TGTGCCAGCAGTTTTCGTCCCGACGGACGCTCTCAGGAGCAGTACTTC.

This chain uses TRBV20-1 with TRBJ2-7; TRBD1 aligns across 9 bases. V trimming: 5 bases; J trimming: 6 bases; junction bases outside the gene matches: 5. CDR1 is DFQATT, CDR2 SNEGSKA, per germline (reference sequence). The CDR3 consists of 12 residues. The CDR3 region is CSAWDRVVEQYF. In DNA, the CDR3 is TGCAGTGCTTGGGACAGGGTGGTCGAGCAGTACTTC.

The CDR3 sequence is CASSLGNGGMTGELFF. DNA of the CDR3: TGTGCCAGCAGCTTAGGCAACGGGGGCATGACCGGGGAGCTGTTTTTT. The V gene is TRBV7-2, the J gene TRBJ2-2, with D possibly called TRBD1 or TRBD2 (6 bases each). V was cut by 1 base and J by 5 bases, with 14 bases left in between. The germline V gene encodes CDR1 SGHTA and CDR2 FQGNSA. The CDR3 extends over 16 amino acids.

Only a few counts were recorded for this clonotype. The chain recombines TRBV27 with TRBJ2-5; D is unclear. Germline loops: CDR1 MNHEY, CDR2 SMNVEV (reference sequence). Trimming removed 2 bases from V and 5 bases from J, with 15 bases in between. CDR3 size: 15 residues. Here the CDR3 reads CASSLMAALVETQYF. As DNA, the CDR3 is TGTGCCAGCAGTTTAATGGCTGCTCTTGTGGAGACCCAGTACTTC.

This clonotype was seen a handful of times. The J gene is TRBJ1-6, the V gene TRBV6-5, with a possible D match to TRBD1 (5 bases). Germline loops: CDR1 MNHEY, CDR2 SVGAGI. V was trimmed by 4 bases and J by 2 bases, leaving 6 bases between them. CDR3 length equals 14 residues. CDR3 bases: TGTGCCAGCAGTTCGGGGGCCTATAATTCACCCCTCCACTTT. Its translation: CASSSGAYNSPLHF.

The CDR3 nucleotides read TGTGCCAGCAGCGCCAAGACTAGTTTTCGGGCAGATACGCAGTATTTT. Its protein product is CASSAKTSFRADTQYF. The chain employs TRBV7-8 and TRBJ2-3, with D maybe TRBD2 (6 bases). Trimming stripped 5 bases from V and 4 bases from J, with 19 bases between. CDR1 is SGHVS, CDR2 FQNEAQ, per germline. This CDR3 contains 16 residues. The whole variable domain, remainder taken from reference TRBV7-8 and TRBJ2-3, is GAGVSQSPRYKVAKRGQDVALRCDPISGHVSLFWYQQALGQGPEFLTYFQNEAQLDKSGLPSDRFFAERPEGSVSTLKIQRTQQEDSAVYLCASSAKTSFRADTQYFGPGTRLTVL.

The V and J genes are TRBV6-2 or TRBV6-3 and TRBJ2-7; D is undetermined. From germline, CDR1 is MNHEY and CDR2 SVGEGT. V lost 4 bases and J lost 3, with 7 bases in between. The CDR3 extends over 12 amino acids. The CDR3 nucleotides are TGTGCCAGCAGTTCAACAGTCTACGAGCAGTACTTC. Protein sequence: CASSSTVYEQYF.

The chain is built from TRBV9 and TRBJ1-4; D gene unclear. The CDR3 runs 15 residues. Per the germline V gene, CDR1 is SGDLS and CDR2 is YYNGEE. Trimming removed 0 bases at V and 6 bases at J, with 12 bases between. The CDR3 here is CASSVGRRSDEKLFF. The CDR3 DNA reads TGTGCCAGCAGCGTAGGACGGAGGTCGGATGAAAAACTGTTTTTT.

This clonotype was counted many times. V is TRBV20-1 and J is TRBJ2-3, with 14 bases fitting TRBD2. The CDR3 sequence is 15 residues long. CDR1 DFQATT and CDR2 SNEGSKA come from the germline V gene (reference sequence). Trimming at V came to 3 bases and at J to 4 bases, leaving 3 bases not matched to a gene. The CDR3 reads CSASRGLAGADTQYF. CDR3 nucleotides: TGCAGTGCTAGTCGGGGACTAGCGGGAGCAGATACGCAGTATTTT.

The chain couples TRBV2 to TRBJ2-1; no firm D call. Germline lookup yields CDR1 SNHLY and CDR2 FYNNEI. The CDR3 is 13 amino acids. Trimming took off 5 bases at V and 8 bases at J, with 13 bases between the two ends. The CDR3 coding sequence is TGTGCCAGCAGTTTAACACGGTTGGATGAGCAGTTCTTC. It is translated as CASSLTRLDEQFF.

Worth noting for this clonotype: A read error may produce the germline difference seen at one junction end. The chain carries TRBV2 and TRBJ1-5; no reliable D call. There are 13 residues in the CDR3. Per the germline V gene, CDR1 is SNHLY and CDR2 is FYNNEI. The CDR3 sequence: CASSKGVYQPRHF. The CDR3 coding sequence is TGTGCCAGCAGTAAGGGAGTTTATCAGCCCCGGCATTTT.

The V call is TRBV6-5, the J call TRBJ2-7, with 7 bases fitting TRBD2. V lost 6 bases to trimming and J lost 1 base; unmatched junction nucleotides: 6. Germline CDR1 reads MNHEY; CDR2 reads SVGAGI. This CDR3 is built from 14 residues. The CDR3: CASSCQRGSYEQYF. The CDR3 DNA follows: TGTGCCAGCAGCTGTCAGCGGGGTTCCTACGAGCAGTACTTC.

This CDR3 is CASSPQSGRGYGYTF. In DNA, the CDR3 is TGTGCCAGCAGCCCCCAGTCCGGCAGGGGCTATGGCTACACCTTC. The J gene is TRBJ1-2, the V gene TRBV9; D is possibly TRBD1 (6 bases). The CDR3 sequence is 15 residues long. V was clipped by 4 bases and J by 4 bases, with 17 bases between them. Germline V gene lookup returns CDR1 SGDLS and CDR2 YYNGEE.

The genes are TRBV5-1 and TRBJ2-1; the D gene is possibly TRBD1 (6 bases). This CDR3 is 15 amino acids long. Germline V gene lookup returns CDR1 SGHRS and CDR2 YFSETQ. The ends were cut back, 2 bases at V and 0 bases at J, with 9 bases in the middle. The CDR3: CASSFRGNSYNEQFF. The CDR3 DNA follows: TGCGCCAGCAGCTTTAGGGGGAACTCCTACAATGAGCAGTTCTTC. Together with reference TRBV5-1 and TRBJ2-1, the CDR3 gives the full variable domain: KAGVTQTPRYLIKTRGQQVTLSCSPISGHRSVSWYQQTPGQGLQFLFEYFSETQRNKGNFPGRFSGRQFSNSRSEMNVSTLELGDSALYLCASSFRGNSYNEQFFGPGTRLTVL.

This clonotype has more than one count but fewer than ten. The junction and the germline gene differ at one end; a read error may be behind it. The V gene is TRBV6-5, the J gene TRBJ2-7, with D perhaps matching TRBD1 or TRBD2 (5 bases each). There are 15 residues in the CDR3. The germline V gene encodes CDR1 MNHEY and CDR2 SVGAGI. The CDR3 region is CACSRGVDRSYEQYF. In DNA form, the CDR3 reads TGTGCCTGCAGTAGAGGGGTGGACCGGTCCTACGAGCAGTACTTC.

Comment on this clonotype: Possible read error: a much larger clone is one base away. This chain joins TRBV29-1 and TRBJ2-1; TRBD1 matches 8 bases. The CDR3 extends over 13 amino acids. Germline trimming cut 5 bases from V and 6 bases from J; bases unmatched to any gene: 6. Germline CDR1 SQVTM, CDR2 ANQGSEA. The CDR3 sequence: CSVSRTGCNEQFF. DNA of the CDR3: TGCAGCGTTAGCAGGACAGGGTGCAATGAGCAGTTCTTC.

The J gene is TRBJ2-1, the V gene TRBV29-1; D may be TRBD2 (5 bases). The V end lost 3 bases, the J end lost 6 bases, and 12 bases lay between the germline ends. Germline V gives CDR1 SQVTM, CDR2 ANQGSEA. The CDR3 is 13 amino acids. As DNA, the CDR3 is TGCAGCGTTGATCCGCTAGGAGGCAATGAGCAGTTCTTC. Protein sequence: CSVDPLGGNEQFF.

Only a few counts were recorded for this clonotype. The chain links TRBV6-2 or TRBV6-3 to TRBJ2-3; D might be TRBD1 (6 bases). Trimming pared 7 bases from V and 5 bases from J, leaving 22 bases between. Germline assignment: CDR1 MNHEY and CDR2 SVGEGT. The CDR3 is made up of 16 amino acids. This chain's CDR3 is CASKAPLRGSEDTQYF. CDR3 sequence (DNA): TGTGCCAGCAAGGCCCCACTCAGGGGCTCGGAAGATACGCAGTATTTT.

This clonotype turned up a few times. This chain links TRBV12-5 with TRBJ2-3; unclear D gene. CDR3 length equals 14 residues. Germline V gene sequence: CDR1 LGHNT, CDR2 FRNRAP. With 5 bases removed from V and 2 bases from J, the gap between germline ends came to 11 bases. The CDR3 sequence: CASGPPLSTDTQYF. CDR3 coding DNA: TGTGCTAGTGGTCCGCCCTTATCCACAGATACGCAGTATTTT.

Turning to this clonotype: The conserved closing phenylalanine or tryptophan is absent in this CDR3, likely reflecting a read error. J is TRBJ2-1 and V is TRBV3-1; 12 bases map to TRBD2. J lost 3 bases, V lost 0 bases, and 3 bases had no gene match. CDR1 LGHDT and CDR2 YNNKEL come from the germline V gene (reference sequence). The CDR3 runs 17 residues. CDR3 sequence (DNA): TGTGCCAGCAGCCAAGAGAGACTAGCGGGGGACTACAATGAGCAGTTCTGC. Protein sequence: CASSQERLAGDYNEQFC.

In this sample, this clonotype turned up many times. The chain combines TRBV25-1 with TRBJ1-2; D is perhaps TRBD1 (6 bases). The CDR3 runs to 13 residues. The germline V gene has CDR1 MGHDK and CDR2 SYGVNS. With 5 bases removed from V and 6 bases from J, the gap between germline ends came to 13 bases. Written as DNA, the CDR3 is TGTGCCAGCAGTTCCGGGACAAACGATGGCTACACCTTC. Translating it yields CASSSGTNDGYTF.

This clonotype was found once. This chain joins TRBV20-1 and TRBJ1-2, with 7 bases aligning to TRBD1. The CDR3 runs 14 residues. CDR1 is DFQATT, CDR2 SNEGSKA, per germline (reference sequence). V lost 0 bases and J lost 3; bases outside the gene matches: 4. This CDR3 is CSARDAGTDYGYTF. The CDR3, as DNA: TGCAGTGCTAGAGATGCGGGGACAGACTATGGCTACACCTTC.

The rearrangement uses TRBV19 and TRBJ1-6; D remains ambiguous. Trimming removed 4 bases at V and 9 bases at J, with 7 bases between. This CDR3 is 12 amino acids long. The germline CDR1 and CDR2 sequences are LNHDA and SQIVND (reference sequence). For the CDR3, the DNA is TGTGCCAGTAGTAGCCTTTCTTCACCCCTCCACTTT. This codes for CASSSLSSPLHF.

This clonotype was seen ten or more times. The V gene is TRBV5-1, the J gene TRBJ2-3; possibly TRBD1 for D (5 bases). Germline V gene sequence: CDR1 SGHRS, CDR2 YFSETQ. V lost 3 bases and J 0 bases, leaving 8 bases between the germline ends. This CDR3 contains 14 residues. CDR3 coding DNA: TGCGCCAGCAGCTCCCAGGGTAGCACAGATACGCAGTATTTT. It yields the protein CASSSQGSTDTQYF.